A single sample is the source of the 2 T cell receptor beta chains below, sequenced in a study of T cell changes during pregnancy in multiple sclerosis. The table came from immunoSEQ multiplex PCR; TCRdb's copy has only in-frame clones and leaves some out. The sample records more than 40,000 clones, about nine tenths being singletons. Sequencing was performed on CD8+ T cells from peripheral blood mononuclear cells, taken after pregnancy. These receptors were obtained from a female donor with multiple sclerosis, enrolled in a pregnancy study.

Remarks on this clone: The junction departs from the called germline gene at one end, perhaps through a read error. The chain employs TRBV6-5 and TRBJ2-7; D ambiguous. Germline V gene data show CDR1 as MNHEY and CDR2 as SVGAGI. CDR3 length: 12 amino acids. DNA of the CDR3: TGTGCCAGCAGTTACGGCTCCTCCGAGCAGTACTTC. Translation gives CASSYGSSEQYF.

This clone is a singleton in its sample. The CDR3 is CASSEATGGGTDTQYF. CDR3 DNA sequence: TGTGCCAGCAGTGAAGCGACAGGGGGTGGCACAGATACGCAGTATTTT. The genes are TRBV6-1 and TRBJ2-3; 9 bases align to TRBD1. Germline values: CDR1 MNHNS, CDR2 SASEGT. J gave up 1 base and V 0 bases, and 2 bases lay outside the gene matches. CDR3 length: 16 amino acids.